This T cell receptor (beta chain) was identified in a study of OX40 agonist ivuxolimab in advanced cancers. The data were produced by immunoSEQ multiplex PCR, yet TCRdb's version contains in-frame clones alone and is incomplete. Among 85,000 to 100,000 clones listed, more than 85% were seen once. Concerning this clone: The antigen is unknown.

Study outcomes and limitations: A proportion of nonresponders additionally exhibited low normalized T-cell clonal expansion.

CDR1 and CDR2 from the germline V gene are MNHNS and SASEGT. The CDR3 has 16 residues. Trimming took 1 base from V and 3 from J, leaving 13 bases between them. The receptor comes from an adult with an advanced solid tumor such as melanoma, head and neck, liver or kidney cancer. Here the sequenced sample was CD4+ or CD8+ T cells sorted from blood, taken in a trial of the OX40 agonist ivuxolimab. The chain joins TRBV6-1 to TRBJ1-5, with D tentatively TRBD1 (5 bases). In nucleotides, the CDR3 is TGTGCCAGCAGTGAAGTGGGGGGGACCCCCAATCAGCCCCAGCATTTT. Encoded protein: CASSEVGGTPNQPQHF.